This T cell receptor beta chain originates from a study of OX40 agonist ivuxolimab in advanced cancers. Collection of blood occurred at baseline, at cycle 4 day 1, and at cycle 7 day 1. The V gene lost 0 bases and the J gene lost 4 bases, with 10 bases spanning the gap. This CDR3 contains 15 residues. In germline, CDR1 is LGHNT, CDR2 FRNRAP. Only in-frame clones appear in the TCRdb table, and some are missing; sequencing was by immunoSEQ multiplex PCR. This table has just over 90,000 clones, 85% to 95% appearing once. The specimen comprised CD4+ or CD8+ T cells sorted from blood, sampled in a trial of the OX40 agonist ivuxolimab. This chain links TRBV12-5 with TRBJ1-5; TRBD1 is a possible D gene (5 bases). The source is an adult with an advanced solid tumor such as melanoma, head and neck, liver or kidney cancer. Written as DNA, the CDR3 is TGTGCTAGTGGTTTGGTACAGGAGGGTAATCAGCCCCAGCATTTT. Translation: CASGLVQEGNQPQHF.